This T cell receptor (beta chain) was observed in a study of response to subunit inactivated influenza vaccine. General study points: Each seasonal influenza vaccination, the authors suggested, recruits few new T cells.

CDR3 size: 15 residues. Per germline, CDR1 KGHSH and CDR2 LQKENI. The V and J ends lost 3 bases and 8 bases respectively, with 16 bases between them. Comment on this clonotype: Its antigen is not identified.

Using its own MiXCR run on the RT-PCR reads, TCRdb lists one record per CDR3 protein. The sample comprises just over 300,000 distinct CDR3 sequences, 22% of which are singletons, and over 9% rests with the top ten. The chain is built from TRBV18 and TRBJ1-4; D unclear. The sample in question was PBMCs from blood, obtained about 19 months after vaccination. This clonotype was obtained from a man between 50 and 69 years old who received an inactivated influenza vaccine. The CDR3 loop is CASSPPDTRVEKLFF. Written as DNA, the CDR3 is TGTGCCAGCTCACCCCCTGACACGCGAGTGGAAAAACTGTTTTTT. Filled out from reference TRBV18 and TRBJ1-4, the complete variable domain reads NAGVMQNPRHLVRRRGQEARLRCSPMKGHSHVYWYRQLPEEGLKFMVYLQKENIIDESGMPKERFSAEFPKEGPSILRIQQVVRGDSAAYFCASSPPDTRVEKLFFGSGTQLSVL.